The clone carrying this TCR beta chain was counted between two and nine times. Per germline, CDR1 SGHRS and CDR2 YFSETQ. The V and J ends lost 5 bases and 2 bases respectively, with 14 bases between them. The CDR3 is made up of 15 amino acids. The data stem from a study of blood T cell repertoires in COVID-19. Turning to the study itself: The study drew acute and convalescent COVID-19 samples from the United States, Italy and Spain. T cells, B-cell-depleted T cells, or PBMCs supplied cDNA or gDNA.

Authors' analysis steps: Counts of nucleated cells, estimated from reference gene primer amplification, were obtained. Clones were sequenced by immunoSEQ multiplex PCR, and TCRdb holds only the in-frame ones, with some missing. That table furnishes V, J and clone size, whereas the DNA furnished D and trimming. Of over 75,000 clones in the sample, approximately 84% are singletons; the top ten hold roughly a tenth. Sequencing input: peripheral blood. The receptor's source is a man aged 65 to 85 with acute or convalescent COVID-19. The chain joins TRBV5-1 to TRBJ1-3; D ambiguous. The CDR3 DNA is TGCGCCAGCAGGGACGGGGTTGACCCTGGAAACACCATATATTTT. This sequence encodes CASRDGVDPGNTIYF.